The rows below give T cell receptor beta chains drawn from one sample of a study of cytomegalovirus exposure and HLA in healthy donors. The assay was immunoSEQ multiplex PCR, and TCRdb's table has in-frame clones only and misses some. The sample yields some 310,000 clones, approximately 88% seen once. The sample consisted of PBMCs. The receptors were gathered from a man under 40 in good health and CMV-seronegative. Both conserved end residues are part of each CDR3. D genes are given only for firm matches.

j_call cdr3_length d_call v_call cdr3_nt cdr3_aa
TRBJ1-2 16 . TRBV18 TGTGCCAGCTCACCACAAACGGGGACACCCTGCCTGGGCTACACCTTC CASSPQTGTPCLGYTF
TRBJ1-2 13 TRBD1 TRBV18 TGTGCCAGCTCACCCGACAGGGGCTATGGCTACACCTTC CASSPDRGYGYTF
TRBJ1-1 12 TRBD1 TRBV6-5 TGTGCCAGCAGAGACAGGGGCACTGAAGCTTTCTTT CASRDRGTEAFF
TRBJ1-2 13 . TRBV19 TGTGCCAGTAGTATCGTACAGGGCTCCGGCTACACCTTC CASSIVQGSGYTF
TRBJ2-2 15 TRBD2 TRBV6-5 TGTGCCAGCAGGGGTAGCGGGGGCGGGACCGGGGAGCTGTTTTTT CASRGSGGGTGELFF
TRBJ2-5 15 . TRBV6-5 TGTGCCAGCAGTTACACCAGCAACTACGCGGAGACCCAGTACTTC CASSYTSNYAETQYF
TRBJ2-3 13 . TRBV13 TGTGCCAGCAGCTCCGGAGGCACAGATACGCAGTATTTT CASSSGGTDTQYF
TRBJ2-7 17 TRBD2 TRBV7-9 TGTGCCAGCAGCTCCAGACTAGCGGGGAGCTCTACCTACGAGCAGTACTTC CASSSRLAGSSTYEQYF
TRBJ1-2 12 . TRBV25-1 TGTGCCAGCAGTGGCGGGCTATATGGCTACACCTTC CASSGGLYGYTF
TRBJ2-1 15 . TRBV27 TGTGCCAGCAGTTCAACCGGTGGGCCCTACAATGAGCAGTTCTTC CASSSTGGPYNEQFF
TRBJ1-6 13 . TRBV6-5 TGTGCCAGCAGGGCAGTACTAAGTTCACCCCTCCACTTT CASRAVLSSPLHF
TRBJ2-7 14 . TRBV9 TGTGCCAGCAGCGTACATGCAGGCTCCTACGAGCAGTACTTC CASSVHAGSYEQYF
TRBJ1-2 13 . TRBV2 TGTGCCAGCAGCCGGGACACCGGGTATGGCTACACCTTC CASSRDTGYGYTF
TRBJ1-2 13 . TRBV19 TGTGCCAGTAGTATCACAGGGACCTATGGCTACACCTTC CASSITGTYGYTF